One sample yielded the 19 T cell receptor beta chains listed below, sequenced in a study of blood T cell repertoires in COVID-19. Some clones are missing from TCRdb's copy, which holds only in-frame ones; the method was immunoSEQ multiplex PCR. The sample holds about 150,000 clones; around 81% are singletons and the top ten take roughly 6.4%. Sequencing was done on a sample of PBMCs or T cells enriched from blood (not recorded which). These receptors were collected from a woman between 35 and 50 years old who had recovered from COVID-19.

This chain links TRBV13 with TRBJ2-3; a weak D match, TRBD2 (6 bases). This CDR3 spans 14 amino acids. The V gene's germline CDR1 is PRHDT and CDR2 FYEKMQ (reference sequence). Between the trimmed V and J ends, which lost 5 bases and 5 bases, there was a span of 14 bases. The chain's CDR3 is CASSEGLQGDTQYF. CDR3 DNA sequence: TGTGCCAGCAGCGAGGGACTGCAGGGAGATACGCAGTATTTT.

This clone was observed a few times. The gene calls are TRBV2 and TRBJ1-2; perhaps TRBD1 as D (5 bases). The V and J ends lost 1 base and 4 bases respectively, with 7 bases between them. Germline V gene lookup returns CDR1 SNHLY and CDR2 FYNNEI. This CDR3 contains 13 residues. CDR3 sequence reads: CASSEDRTYGYTF. CDR3 DNA: TGTGCCAGCAGTGAAGACAGGACCTATGGCTACACCTTC.

The V gene is TRBV9, the J gene TRBJ1-3; D is uncertain. Germline V gene sequence: CDR1 SGDLS, CDR2 YYNGEE. This CDR3 is built from 14 residues. The V end lost 4 bases, the J end lost 0 bases, and 8 bases lay between the germline ends. The CDR3: CASSPADSGNTIYF. DNA of the CDR3: TGTGCCAGCAGCCCGGCGGACTCTGGAAACACCATATATTTT. The complete variable domain, with remaining parts taken from reference TRBV9 and TRBJ1-3, reads DSGVTQTPKHLITATGQRVTLRCSPRSGDLSVYWYQQSLDQGLQFLIQYYNGEERAKGNILERFSAQQFPDLHSELNLSSLELGDSALYFCASSPADSGNTIYFGEGSWLTVV.

V and J are TRBV5-1 and TRBJ1-1; D remains unclear. The CDR3 totals 13 residues. The V end lost 3 bases, the J end lost 1 base, and 7 bases lay between the germline ends. Per the germline V gene, CDR1 is SGHRS and CDR2 is YFSETQ. The chain's CDR3 is CASSWQSNTEAFF. The CDR3, as DNA: TGCGCCAGCAGCTGGCAGTCGAACACTGAAGCTTTCTTT.

The rearrangement links TRBV7-9 to TRBJ2-1; 8 bases fit TRBD1. After removal of 5 bases from V and 8 bases from J, the junction contained 8 bases not matched to a gene. In germline, CDR1 is SEHNR, CDR2 FQNEAQ (reference sequence). The CDR3 has 14 amino acids. The DNA for the CDR3 is TGTGCCAGCAGCCGCAGGGGGCAGGCAGATGAGCAGTTCTTC. This sequence encodes CASSRRGQADEQFF.

The chain is built from TRBV11-2 and TRBJ2-1; 7 bases match TRBD1. The J segment lost 6 bases and the V segment lost 5 bases, leaving 10 bases of the junction unmatched. CDR1 and CDR2 (germline): SGHAT, FQNNGV. The CDR3 runs to 15 residues. CDR3 in amino acids: CASSPPGAGGNEQFF. The CDR3, as DNA: TGTGCCAGCAGCCCCCCTGGGGCAGGGGGCAATGAGCAGTTCTTC. Full variable domain (remainder filled in from reference TRBV11-2 and TRBJ2-1): EAGVAQSPRYKIIEKRQSVAFWCNPISGHATLYWYQQILGQGPKLLIQFQNNGVVDDSQLPKDRFSAERLKGVDSTLKIQPAKLEDSAVYLCASSPPGAGGNEQFFGPGTRLTVL.

The chain links TRBV27 to TRBJ2-6, with D uncertain. Looked up from germline, CDR1 is MNHEY and CDR2 is SMNVEV (reference sequence). With 4 bases removed from V and 1 base from J, the gap between germline ends came to 5 bases. The CDR3 sequence is 14 residues long. The CDR3 nucleotides read TGTGCCAGCAGTTCCCATTCTGGGGCCAACGTCCTGACTTTC. Its translation: CASSSHSGANVLTF.

The chain uses TRBV5-4 and TRBJ1-2; D remains unclear. The CDR3 runs to 13 residues. CDR1 SGHNT and CDR2 YYREEE come from the germline V gene (reference sequence). Trimming stripped 0 bases from V and 1 base from J, with 4 bases between. The CDR3 sequence is CASSLDSNYGYTF. The CDR3, as DNA: TGTGCCAGCAGCTTGGACAGTAACTATGGCTACACCTTC.

The chain couples TRBV10-1 to TRBJ2-1, with D possibly matching TRBD1 (5 bases). CDR3 length: 14 residues. Germline loops: CDR1 WNHNN, CDR2 SYGVQD (reference sequence). V was trimmed by 0 bases and J by 6 bases, leaving 9 bases between them. CDR3 nucleotides: TGCGCCAGCAGTGAGTCGCCCGACAGCAATGAGCAGTTCTTC. Amino acid sequence: CASSESPDSNEQFF.

The chain employs TRBV5-8 and TRBJ1-5; no clear D gene. The CDR3 is 15 amino acids. V gave up 0 bases and J gave up 9 bases, with 16 bases separating them. The V gene's germline CDR1 is SGHTS and CDR2 YDEGEE. In DNA, the CDR3 is TGTGCCAGCAGCTTGGAGGCGGGTGCTTGGATGCCCCAGCATTTT. It yields the protein CASSLEAGAWMPQHF.

This rearrangement joins TRBV5-1 to TRBJ1-2, with TRBD1 as a possible D gene (6 bases). V gave up 0 bases and J gave up 6 bases, with 12 bases separating them. The CDR3 covers 14 residues. Germline assignment: CDR1 SGHRS and CDR2 YFSETQ. The CDR3 DNA reads as TGCGCCAGCAGCTTGGCCCCTGAGGGGGATGGCTACACCTTC. This encodes CASSLAPEGDGYTF.

The CDR3 sequence is CASSQPRTAGNTIYF. The CDR3 DNA follows: TGTGCCAGCAGCCAACCGCGGACAGCTGGAAACACCATATATTTT. This chain joins TRBV3-1 (or the pseudogene TRBV3-2) and TRBJ1-3; D is perhaps TRBD1 (6 bases). V lost 2 bases, J lost 2 bases, and 10 bases lay in between. Germline loops: CDR1 LGHDT, CDR2 YNNKEL (reference sequence). There are 15 residues in the CDR3.

The rearrangement joins TRBV30 to TRBJ1-2; D perhaps matches TRBD1 (6 bases). V lost 3 bases and J 7 bases, leaving 15 bases between the germline ends. Germline V CDR1 and CDR2: GTSNPN, SVGIG (reference sequence). This CDR3 is 13 amino acids long. The chain's CDR3 is CAWRRDNKGGYTF. The CDR3 nucleotides read TGTGCCTGGAGGAGGGACAACAAGGGTGGCTACACCTTC.

This chain connects TRBV13 to TRBJ1-1, with TRBD1 identical over 10 bases. Looked up from germline, CDR1 is PRHDT and CDR2 is FYEKMQ (reference sequence). This CDR3 comprises 15 residues. With 5 bases clipped from V and 4 bases from J, the junction kept 7 bases outside the gene matches. Written as DNA, the CDR3 is TGTGCCAGCAGCATAGACAGGGGGCCCGTCACTGAAGCTTTCTTT. Amino acids: CASSIDRGPVTEAFF.

Details on this clone: Mismatch with germline at one junction end may stem from a read error. The CDR3 region is CASTRTGQGTQYF. The CDR3 nucleotides read TGTGCCAGCACGCGGACAGGGCAAGGGACCCAGTACTTC. The V and J genes are TRBV9 and TRBJ2-5; 8 bases agree with TRBD1. The CDR3 loop spans 13 amino acids. Germline values: CDR1 SGDLS, CDR2 YYNGEE.

The CDR3 is CATQEGQTTNTEAFF. CDR3 nucleotide sequence: TGTGCCACCCAGGAGGGACAGACAACGAACACTGAAGCTTTCTTT. The chain has TRBV19 and TRBJ1-1, with 7 bases lining up with TRBD1. CDR1 LNHDA and CDR2 SQIVND come from the germline V gene (reference sequence). V was pared by 10 bases and J by 1 base, with 12 bases of the junction left unmatched. This CDR3 is built from 15 residues.

This rearrangement joins TRBV5-1 to TRBJ2-7; TRBD1 matches at 7 bases. This CDR3 comprises 15 residues. Losses at the gene ends were 1 base for V and 2 bases for J; bases not matched to a gene: 6. Per germline, CDR1 SGHRS and CDR2 YFSETQ. The CDR3 DNA sequence: TGCGCCAGCAGCTTGAAGTCAACAGGGGCCTACGAGCAGTACTTC. It translates to CASSLKSTGAYEQYF.

Concerning this clone itself: Other DNA sequences within the sample encode an identical CDR3. CDR3 coding DNA: TGTGCCAGCTCACCATCTGGGACAGGGGTCACTGAAGCTTTCTTT. It translates to CASSPSGTGVTEAFF. The rearrangement links TRBV18 to TRBJ1-1; 10 positions match TRBD1. J was trimmed by 4 bases and V by 2 bases; bases with no gene match: 4. The CDR3 contains 15 residues. Germline V gene lookup returns CDR1 KGHSH and CDR2 LQKENI.

J is TRBJ1-5 and V is TRBV5-1; the match to TRBD1 covers 9 bases. The J segment lost 3 bases and the V segment lost 3 bases, leaving 4 bases of the junction unmatched. The length of the CDR3 is 15 residues. CDR1 is SGHRS and CDR2 is YFSETQ in the germline V gene. DNA of the CDR3: TGCGCCAGCAGCTGGACAGGGGCGGACAATCAGCCCCAGCATTTT. It is translated as CASSWTGADNQPQHF.